This TCR beta chain was identified during a study of circulating CD8 cells and anti-PD-1 response in melanoma. Whole-study findings and limits: PD-1 and DPOS subsets showed similar, higher clonality than DNEG.

TCR libraries were prepared from 15 ng of total RNA with the QIAseq Immune Repertoire TCR panel. TCRdb passed the reads through MiXCR, listing each CDR3 protein once. The data hold 1,500 to 2,000 distinct CDR3 sequences, with 6% to 8% observed a single time. The CDR3 consists of 14 residues. CDR1 is SGHDT, CDR2 YYEEEE, per germline. The germline V and J ends were trimmed by 0 bases and 2 bases, with 9 bases remaining between them. From live CD3+CD8+TCRalphabeta+ cells, four PD-1 and/or TIGIT subsets were sorted. This clonotype is labeled as large. Its antigen remains unidentified. This sequence originates from a human donor with melanoma. The sample consisted of CD8+ T cells from PBMCs, taken at baseline or after one month of anti-PD-1 therapy (not recorded which). This sequence joins TRBV5-6 and TRBJ2-7; D unresolved. The CDR3, as DNA: TGTGCCAGCAGCTTGGATCAGGTCCCCTACGAGCAGTACTTC. Amino acid sequence: CASSLDQVPYEQYF. The full variable domain, its missing parts supplied by reference TRBV5-6 and TRBJ2-7, is DAGVTQSPTHLIKTRGQQVTLRCSPKSGHDTVSWYQQALGQGPQFIFQYYEEEERQRGNFPDRFSGHQFPNYSSELNVNALLLGDSALYLCASSLDQVPYEQYFGPGTRLTVT.